The 20 T cell receptor beta chains in this list originate from one sample, sequenced in a study of blood T cell repertoires in COVID-19. Produced via immunoSEQ multiplex PCR; TCRdb's table is partial and in-frame only. The table lists 340,000 or so clones, roughly 85% of them singletons. Sequenced material: PBMCs or T cells enriched from blood (not recorded which). Every receptor here comes from a woman in her 40s with acute COVID-19.

The rearrangement joins TRBV5-1 to TRBJ1-6; perhaps TRBD1 as D (5 bases). This CDR3 contains 16 residues. CDR1 SGHRS and CDR2 YFSETQ come from the germline V gene. V lost 1 base, J lost 3 bases, and 11 bases lay in between. CDR3 amino acids: CASSLQAGNYNSPLHF. In nucleotides, the CDR3 is TGCGCCAGCAGCTTGCAAGCAGGGAACTATAATTCACCCCTCCACTTT.

The V call is TRBV11-3, the J call TRBJ2-1, with a possible D match to TRBD2 (7 bases). The CDR3 extends over 17 amino acids. Germline assignment: CDR1 SGHNT and CDR2 YENEEA. Deletions cut 1 base from V and 5 bases from J, with 18 bases between. The CDR3 sequence is CASSLVGGGKNDNEQFF. DNA of the CDR3: TGTGCCAGCAGCTTAGTTGGCGGGGGCAAGAACGACAATGAGCAGTTCTTC.

The rearrangement joins TRBV5-1 to TRBJ2-7, with 14 bases identical to TRBD2. V was clipped by 0 bases and J by 3 bases; unmatched bases: 8. CDR1 SGHRS and CDR2 YFSETQ come from the germline V gene. This CDR3 is 18 amino acids long. The CDR3 DNA sequence: TGCGCCAGCAGCTTGGGGACTAGCGGGAGGCTCAACAACTACGAGCAGTACTTC. It encodes CASSLGTSGRLNNYEQYF.

J is TRBJ2-1 and V is TRBV9, with D possibly TRBD2 on 6 matching bases. V was shortened by 0 bases and J by 3 bases, with 10 bases between the two germline ends. Per germline, CDR1 SGDLS and CDR2 YYNGEE. The CDR3 extends over 15 amino acids. In DNA, the CDR3 is TGTGCCAGCAGCGTAGCGGCGGGGAGCTACAATGAGCAGTTCTTC. Translation: CASSVAAGSYNEQFF.

The chain combines TRBV6-4 with TRBJ2-2; 7 bases map to TRBD2. This CDR3 has 16 residues. The J segment lost 1 base and the V segment lost 6 bases, leaving 8 bases of the junction unmatched. Looked up from germline, CDR1 is MRHNA and CDR2 is SNTAGT. This CDR3 is CASSPMGGLNTGELFF. The CDR3 DNA reads as TGTGCCAGCAGCCCAATGGGAGGGTTGAACACCGGGGAGCTGTTTTTT.

CDR3 bases: TGTGCCAGCAGCGGATTAAAGCAGGGGCCGAGAAACGAGCAGTACTTC. This translates into CASSGLKQGPRNEQYF. The chain employs TRBV5-6 and TRBJ2-7, with a weak D call TRBD1 (6 bases). CDR3 length: 16 residues. Trimming cost V 4 bases and J 5 bases, with 22 bases left between them. CDR1 and CDR2 (germline): SGHDT, YYEEEE.

The chain recombines TRBV2 with TRBJ2-2, with 11 bases matching TRBD1. CDR3 length equals 15 residues. V shed 7 bases, J shed 5 bases, and the junction held 6 bases outside the gene matches. Germline CDR1 and CDR2: SNHLY and FYNNEI. CDR3 loop: CASTERDRGTGELFF. The CDR3 bases are TGTGCCAGCACAGAAAGGGACAGGGGGACCGGGGAGCTGTTTTTT.

The CDR3 is CASSIDSSGRVWEQYF. CDR3 in DNA: TGTGCCAGCAGTATCGATTCTAGCGGGAGGGTCTGGGAGCAGTACTTC. The chain combines TRBV6-2 or TRBV6-3 with TRBJ2-7, with 12 bases that match TRBD2. Germline CDR1 is MNHEY and CDR2 is SVGEGT. Losses at the gene ends were 5 bases for V and 7 bases for J; bases not matched to a gene: 12. The CDR3 contains 16 residues.

The rearrangement joins TRBV28 to TRBJ1-2; D remains unclear. V was cut by 5 bases and J by 9 bases, with 19 bases left in between. Germline CDR1 MDHEN, CDR2 SYDVKM. The CDR3 totals 14 residues. DNA of the CDR3: TGTGCCAGCAGTCCCCGGAGGATCCCGTATAGCTACACCTTC. Translating it yields CASSPRRIPYSYTF.

This clone has a single count. The rearrangement links TRBV4-1 to TRBJ2-3; weak D call: TRBD2 (5 bases). The germline gives CDR1 MGHRA, CDR2 YSYEKL. The V end was cut by 1 base, the J end by 0 bases, with 14 bases between. This CDR3 comprises 17 residues. In DNA, the CDR3 is TGCGCCAGCAGCCAAGGAAGAGGGAAAGATAGCACAGATACGCAGTATTTT. Encoded protein: CASSQGRGKDSTDTQYF.

The chain is built from TRBV27 and TRBJ1-2, with 8 bases lining up with TRBD1. The V and J ends lost 8 bases and 7 bases, in that order; junction bases with no gene match: 9. The length of the CDR3 is 13 residues. Germline CDR1 is MNHEY and CDR2 is SMNVEV (reference sequence). The CDR3: CASGGQGLLGYTF. For the CDR3, the DNA is TGTGCCAGCGGAGGACAGGGCTTACTTGGCTACACCTTC.

The chain combines TRBV6-5 with TRBJ1-6; TRBD1 matches at 7 bases. Per germline, CDR1 MNHEY and CDR2 SVGAGI. The length of the CDR3 is 16 residues. J lost 9 bases, V lost 0 bases, and 8 bases had no gene match. CDR3 nucleotide sequence: TGTGCCAGCAGTTACTCTGTGCGACAGGGCCCTTCACCCCTCCACTTT. Its protein is CASSYSVRQGPSPLHF.

In its sample, this clone was seen once. The V call is TRBV19, the J call TRBJ2-7; TRBD1 aligns across 9 bases. The J segment lost 5 bases and the V segment lost 7 bases, leaving 9 bases of the junction unmatched. Germline CDR1 and CDR2: LNHDA and SQIVND (reference sequence). This CDR3 is built from 14 residues. The DNA of the CDR3 is TGTGCCAGTAAACGTCGGGACAGGGTTGACGAGCAGTACTTC. It specifies CASKRRDRVDEQYF.

The V and J genes are TRBV28 and TRBJ1-5; maybe TRBD1 (6 bases). Germline values: CDR1 MDHEN, CDR2 SYDVKM. The germline V and J ends were trimmed by 6 bases and 7 bases, with 19 bases remaining between them. This CDR3 is 15 amino acids long. CDR3 sequence reads: CASSYLRGSGQPQHF. CDR3 nucleotides: TGTGCCAGCAGCTACCTCAGGGGTTCTGGGCAGCCCCAGCATTTT.

The chain uses TRBV7-2 and TRBJ1-1; D unresolved. Germline V gene lookup returns CDR1 SGHTA and CDR2 FQGNSA. The V end was cut by 1 base, the J end by 0 bases, with 12 bases between. The CDR3 is 16 residues long. CDR3 DNA: TGTGCCAGCAGCTTAGGTCCCCTTAGAATGAACACTGAAGCTTTCTTT. Its translation is CASSLGPLRMNTEAFF.

This rearrangement joins TRBV5-1 to TRBJ1-6; 8 positions match TRBD1. In germline, CDR1 is SGHRS, CDR2 YFSETQ. The CDR3 is made up of 14 amino acids. After removal of 3 bases from V and 11 bases from J, the junction contained 7 bases not matched to a gene. Written as DNA, the CDR3 is TGCGCCAGCAGCTCAGGACAGGGTAGGACACCCCTCCACTTT. This sequence encodes CASSSGQGRTPLHF.

This clone was detected only once. CDR3 amino acids: CSVCGTGTGLLETQYF. CDR3 bases: TGCAGCGTTTGCGGTACCGGGACAGGGTTATTGGAGACCCAGTACTTC. The chain has TRBV29-1 and TRBJ2-5; 9 bases are shared with TRBD1. CDR3 size: 16 residues. V shed 5 bases, J shed 5 bases, and the junction held 15 bases outside the gene matches. Germline-derived CDR1 and CDR2 are SQVTM and ANQGSEA.

CDR3: CASSYLAGSSYEQYF. The CDR3 coding sequence is TGTGCCAGCAGTTATCTAGCGGGCAGCTCCTACGAGCAGTACTTC. This chain links TRBV27 with TRBJ2-7, with TRBD2 identical over 8 bases. J was trimmed by 0 bases and V by 4 bases; bases with no gene match: 5. Looked up from germline, CDR1 is MNHEY and CDR2 is SMNVEV (reference sequence). CDR3 length equals 15 residues.

V gene TRBV9 combines with J gene TRBJ2-7; TRBD2 matches 7 bases. The CDR3 totals 14 residues. Germline trimming cut 0 bases from V and 4 bases from J; bases unmatched to any gene: 4. Germline V gene sequence: CDR1 SGDLS, CDR2 YYNGEE. CDR3 nucleotide sequence: TGTGCCAGCAGCGTAGGGCCAGCGGGGTACGAGCAGTACTTC. Its protein product is CASSVGPAGYEQYF.

The chain is built from TRBV3-1 (or the pseudogene TRBV3-2) and TRBJ2-3; 8 nucleotides line up with TRBD1. The CDR3 contains 18 residues. CDR1 is LGHDT, CDR2 YNNKEL, per germline (reference sequence). The ends lost 0 bases at V and 4 bases at J; junction bases unmatched: 12. The CDR3 region has the DNA TGTGCCAGCAGCCAAGAGGCAGGGGGCTCCTTTCGGTCAGATACGCAGTATTTT. Translated: CASSQEAGGSFRSDTQYF.